The 8 T cell receptor beta chains presented below share a single source sample, sequenced in a study of blood T cells in healthy people across ages. The authors ran a second PCR of roughly 6 to 12 cycles using a sample-barcoded 5' primer and a J-beta primer mix. Each CDR3 protein is one row after TCRdb ran MiXCR on the 5' RACE reads. The sample has 600,000 to 850,000 distinct CDR3 sequences; around 25% are singletons. These data also formed part of another study, on T cells of mothers and their children.

Material for sequencing was blood. These receptor sequences come from a boy aged 5 to 17 in good health.

This chain links TRBV6-5 with TRBJ2-1, with 7 bases that match TRBD2. Germline V gives CDR1 MNHEY, CDR2 SVGAGI. V dropped 10 bases and J dropped 5; count of bases not matched to a gene: 8. The CDR3 consists of 13 residues. The CDR3 DNA is TGTGCCACCGGTGGGCTAGCGGACAATGAGCAGTTCTTC. Its translation: CATGGLADNEQFF.

This clonotype occurred a few times. The gene calls are TRBV15 and TRBJ1-3; no clear D. The V end was cut by 8 bases, the J end by 0 bases, with 8 bases between. This CDR3 is built from 13 residues. Germline values: CDR1 LNHNV, CDR2 YYDKDF (reference sequence). CDR3 protein: CATRPSSGNTIYF. Here the CDR3 DNA reads TGTGCCACCCGGCCCAGCTCTGGAAACACCATATATTTT.

The sample holds a few counts of this clonotype. At one of its ends the junction is not consistent with the germline gene, which may arise from a read error. The chain employs TRBV10-2 and TRBJ2-5; 12 positions match TRBD2. Germline V gene lookup returns CDR1 WSHSY and CDR2 SAAADI. This CDR3 comprises 13 residues. The CDR3 reads CASSGPSGRGKFF. CDR3 nucleotides: TGCGCCAGCAGTGGCCCTAGCGGGAGGGGGAAGTTCTTC.

With respect to this clonotype: At one boundary the junction diverges from the germline segment, which might be a read error. This sequence joins TRBV27 and TRBJ1-6; TRBD1 agrees at 8 bases. Per the germline V gene, CDR1 is MNHEY and CDR2 is SMNVEV (reference sequence). The CDR3 has 14 residues. The CDR3 region has the DNA TGTGCCAGCAGTTCCCTCGGACAGGGTAATCCTTGGTACTTT. As protein: CASSSLGQGNPWYF.

CDR3 protein: CASSQVSAGPSYNEQFF. In nucleotides, the CDR3 is TGTGCCAGCAGCCAAGTATCCGCGGGCCCCTCCTACAATGAGCAGTTCTTC. V and J are TRBV3-1 and TRBJ2-1; tentative D call: TRBD2 (5 bases). The V end lost 1 base, the J end lost 0 bases, and 13 bases lay between the germline ends. Germline V gene data show CDR1 as LGHDT and CDR2 as YNNKEL (reference sequence). The CDR3 loop spans 17 amino acids.

The J gene is TRBJ2-1, the V gene TRBV11-1, with D perhaps assigned TRBD1 or TRBD2 (5 bases each). The CDR3 has 15 residues. V lost 6 bases and J 6 bases, leaving 18 bases between the germline ends. Germline V gene lookup returns CDR1 SGHAT and CDR2 FQDESV (reference sequence). CDR3 DNA: TGTGCCAGCAGGGACACTATGGCTAGCTTCAATGAGCAGTTCTTC. Protein sequence: CASRDTMASFNEQFF.

This rearrangement joins TRBV18 to TRBJ2-7; tentatively, D is TRBD2 (5 bases). Germline V gives CDR1 KGHSH, CDR2 LQKENI. V lost 4 bases to trimming and J lost 7 bases, with 11 bases between them. The CDR3 is 12 amino acids. CDR3 sequence: CASSRVGGEQYF. In nucleotides, the CDR3 is TGTGCCAGCTCACGGGTCGGCGGGGAGCAGTACTTC.

This clonotype has only a few counts. The chain recombines TRBV12-3 or TRBV12-4 with TRBJ2-5; D is unresolved. CDR3 length: 13 residues. V lost 1 base and J lost 3, with 6 bases in between. This chain's CDR3 is CASSLEEKETQYF. For the CDR3, the DNA is TGTGCCAGCAGTTTAGAAGAGAAAGAGACCCAGTACTTC.